This T cell receptor (beta chain) was recovered during a study of tumor-infiltrating lymphocytes in primary liver carcinoma. For the study at large: Recorded tumor stage was T1-T3 N0M0, with diameters of roughly 4 to 11 cm. Broader study findings: Found in all five tumor regions were only about 7.5-25% of top clones.

In the case of this clonotype: Its target is not known.

TCR beta cDNA was reverse-transcribed from approximately 0.45 ug of total RNA. The reaction used a constant-region primer and ProtoScript II reverse transcriptase. A slightly modified ARM-PCR protocol with three nested multiplex PCR rounds produced these TCR beta libraries. TCRdb analysed the multiplex PCR reads with MiXCR anew, one entry per CDR3 protein. The sample carries more than 95,000 distinct CDR3 sequences, 60% to 75% recorded once. Each 20-30 mg portion of unsorted bulk tissue served as the source for co-extraction of RNA and DNA. Sequenced sample: liver tumor tissue from sampling region 3. Subset of the sample: tumor region T3, left-lateral pole. This TCR was sampled from a woman aged 55-69 years with primary liver carcinoma and hepatitis B virus infection.

CDR3 DNA sequence: TGTGCCAACAGAGCCTCGGGACTAGCGGGAGGGCAGTACGTC. Translated, it gives CANRASGLAGGQYV. The chain joins TRBV28 to TRBJ2-7, with 15 positions matching TRBD2. The CDR3 has 14 residues. V lost 10 bases, J lost 9 bases, and 10 bases stayed unmatched. Germline V gene sequence: CDR1 MDHEN, CDR2 SYDVKM.